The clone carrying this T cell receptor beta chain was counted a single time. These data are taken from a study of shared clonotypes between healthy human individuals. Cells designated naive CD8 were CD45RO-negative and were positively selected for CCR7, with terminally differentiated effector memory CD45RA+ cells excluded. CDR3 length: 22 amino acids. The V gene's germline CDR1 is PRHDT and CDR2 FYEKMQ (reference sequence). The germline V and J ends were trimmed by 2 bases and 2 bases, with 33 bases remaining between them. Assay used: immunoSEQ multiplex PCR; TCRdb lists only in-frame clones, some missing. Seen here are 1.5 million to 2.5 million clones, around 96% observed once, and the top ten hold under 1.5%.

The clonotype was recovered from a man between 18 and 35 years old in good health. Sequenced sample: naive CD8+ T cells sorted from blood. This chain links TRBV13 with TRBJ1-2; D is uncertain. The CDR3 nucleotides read TGTGCCAGCAGCTTATGGTCGTCGGCAGGCACTATTCAAGTACACGGGAACTATGGCTACACCTTC. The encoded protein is CASSLWSSAGTIQVHGNYGYTF.